Each of the 32 T cell receptor beta chains below was sequenced from the same sample in a study of cytomegalovirus exposure and HLA in healthy donors (dated 2017 in TCRdb). Receptor libraries were prepared by the immunoSEQ multiplex PCR assay. A mixture of 60 forward primers for TCR Vbeta segments and 13 reverse primers for TCR Jbeta segments was used in the multiplex PCR. TCRdb stores this immuneACCESS table with in-frame sequences only. Part of the clones is absent; in the studies checked, under half of the shortfall reflects unresolved V genes, and no reason is known for the rest. The sample has 100,000 or so clones on record, roughly 71% of them singletons. More than 9% of the sample goes to the ten largest clones. Sequencing input: PBMCs. Receptors originate from a man over 45 in good health and CMV-seronegative.

This clone appeared a few times. The CDR3 region is CASSLTGRRGELFF. The DNA for the CDR3 is TGTGCCAGCAGTTTAACTGGGCGTAGGGGGGAGCTGTTTTTT. This chain uses TRBV28 with TRBJ2-2; no firm D call. Germline V gene sequence: CDR1 MDHEN, CDR2 SYDVKM. The CDR3 contains 14 residues. Deletions cut 2 bases from V and 8 bases from J, with 12 bases between.

The chain has TRBV5-4 and TRBJ2-7, with TRBD1 matching 7 bases. The germline gives CDR1 SGHNT, CDR2 YYREEE (reference sequence). This CDR3 has 15 residues. V lost 0 bases and J lost 2; bases outside the gene matches: 5. This CDR3 reads CASSLGAGGTYEQYF. CDR3 DNA sequence: TGTGCCAGCAGCTTGGGGGCAGGGGGAACCTACGAGCAGTACTTC.

V and J are TRBV5-1 and TRBJ2-1; a possible D gene is TRBD2 (5 bases). V was trimmed by 5 bases and J by 7 bases, leaving 7 bases between them. The germline CDR1 and CDR2 sequences are SGHRS and YFSETQ. The CDR3 extends over 11 amino acids. The CDR3 sequence: CASREGNEQFF. The CDR3, as DNA: TGCGCCAGCAGAGAGGGTAATGAGCAGTTCTTC. The full variable domain, with the rest looked up from reference TRBV5-1 and TRBJ2-1, is KAGVTQTPRYLIKTRGQQVTLSCSPISGHRSVSWYQQTPGQGLQFLFEYFSETQRNKGNFPGRFSGRQFSNSRSEMNVSTLELGDSALYLCASREGNEQFFGPGTRLTVL.

This chain connects TRBV4-2 to TRBJ2-7, with 10 bases fitting TRBD2. Trimming cost V 1 base and J 0 bases; bases outside gene matches: 3. The CDR3 is 16 amino acids. Germline CDR1 is LGHNA and CDR2 is YNFKEQ. CDR3 residues: CASSQGASGSSYEQYF. DNA of the CDR3: TGTGCCAGCAGCCAAGGCGCTAGCGGGAGCTCCTACGAGCAGTACTTC.

This chain uses TRBV7-9 with TRBJ2-5, with 8 bases fitting TRBD1. Losses at the gene ends were 8 bases for V and 1 base for J; bases not matched to a gene: 6. Germline V gene sequence: CDR1 SEHNR, CDR2 FQNEAQ (reference sequence). The CDR3 contains 14 residues. CDR3 amino acids: CASGQGATQETQYF. CDR3 in DNA: TGTGCCAGCGGGCAGGGGGCTACCCAAGAGACCCAGTACTTC.

This clone was counted only a few times. The J gene is TRBJ2-7, the V gene TRBV5-1; 7 bases fit TRBD1. This CDR3 is 12 amino acids long. CDR1 SGHRS and CDR2 YFSETQ come from the germline V gene. The J segment lost 7 bases and the V segment lost 2 bases, leaving 3 bases of the junction unmatched. The chain's CDR3 is CASSLQGNEQYF. CDR3 bases: TGCGCCAGCAGCTTACAGGGGAATGAGCAGTACTTC.

The chain is built from TRBV5-1 and TRBJ2-5, with TRBD1 identical over 8 bases. The J call may not be correct, given that the DNA end is closer to TRBJ2-7. Germline loops: CDR1 SGHRS, CDR2 YFSETQ. This CDR3 is 15 amino acids long. Here the CDR3 reads CASSLGQGSSYEQYF. CDR3 sequence (DNA): TGCGCCAGCAGCCTTGGACAGGGTAGCTCCTACGAGCAGTACTTC.

This chain uses TRBV5-1 with TRBJ1-2, with D unresolved. This CDR3 comprises 13 residues. Germline-derived CDR1 and CDR2 are SGHRS and YFSETQ. V dropped 1 base and J dropped 0 bases, with 4 bases sitting between them. CDR3 residues: CASSLTANYGYTF. CDR3 sequence (DNA): TGCGCCAGCAGCTTGACAGCTAACTATGGCTACACCTTC.

The chain carries TRBV13 and TRBJ2-7; 7 bases match TRBD1. This CDR3 has 14 amino acids. In germline, CDR1 is PRHDT, CDR2 FYEKMQ (reference sequence). Trimming at V came to 5 bases and at J to 4 bases, leaving 8 bases not matched to a gene. CDR3 sequence (DNA): TGTGCCAGCAGCCCCCGACAGGGTAAATACGAGCAGTACTTC. Protein: CASSPRQGKYEQYF.

The genes are TRBV6-5 and TRBJ1-2, with D maybe TRBD1 (6 bases). The CDR3 loop spans 14 amino acids. Per germline, CDR1 MNHEY and CDR2 SVGAGI. Trimming stripped 6 bases from V and 2 bases from J, with 13 bases between. The CDR3 bases are TGTGCCAGCAGCCATAGGACAGAAAACTATGGCTACACCTTC. It translates to CASSHRTENYGYTF.

This chain links TRBV7-9 with TRBJ1-2; D gene uncertain. The V and J ends lost 5 bases and 7 bases respectively, with 11 bases between them. The CDR3 loop spans 12 amino acids. The germline V gene encodes CDR1 SEHNR and CDR2 FQNEAQ (reference sequence). The CDR3 spells CASSPPGGGYTF. In DNA form, the CDR3 reads TGTGCCAGCAGCCCCCCGGGTGGTGGCTACACCTTC.

This sequence joins TRBV2 and TRBJ1-1; D not resolved. The CDR3 consists of 13 residues. V lost 6 bases, J lost 4 bases, and 12 bases lay in between. Germline values: CDR1 SNHLY, CDR2 FYNNEI. The CDR3, as DNA: TGTGCCAGCAGAAAAAGCGTGGTCACTGAAGCTTTCTTT. Translating it yields CASRKSVVTEAFF.

This clone showed up just once. The chain combines TRBV28 with TRBJ2-3, with D maybe TRBD2 (5 bases). V lost 4 bases to trimming and J lost 2 bases, with 13 bases between them. The CDR3 loop spans 15 amino acids. CDR1 is MDHEN and CDR2 is SYDVKM in the germline V gene. The CDR3: CASSSPGVATDTQYF. CDR3 nucleotides: TGTGCCAGCAGTTCCCCCGGGGTGGCCACAGATACGCAGTATTTT.

This clone was counted a few times. The chain is built from TRBV7-8 and TRBJ2-3; 10 nucleotides line up with TRBD2. There are 14 residues in the CDR3. Germline CDR1 SGHVS, CDR2 FQNEAQ. V trimming: 5 bases; J trimming: 5 bases; junction bases outside the gene matches: 4. CDR3 sequence: CASSTSGNRDTQYF. CDR3 nucleotide sequence: TGTGCCAGCAGCACTAGCGGGAATAGAGATACGCAGTATTTT.

The gene calls are TRBV19 and TRBJ1-2; perhaps TRBD1 as D (5 bases). Germline CDR1 LNHDA, CDR2 SQIVND (reference sequence). The CDR3 loop spans 12 amino acids. V lost 7 bases and J 2 bases, leaving 8 bases between the germline ends. The CDR3 bases are TGTGCCAGTACCCGGGGGAACTATGGCTACACCTTC. It encodes CASTRGNYGYTF.

The J gene is TRBJ1-5, the V gene TRBV28; D is perhaps TRBD1 (6 bases). V was shortened by 6 bases and J by 2 bases, with 23 bases between the two germline ends. Germline CDR1 MDHEN, CDR2 SYDVKM. The CDR3 is 18 residues long. The CDR3 DNA is TGTGCCAGCAGAGCCGAGCCTTCACAGGGTCGTGGCAATCAGCCCCAGCATTTT. This gives the protein CASRAEPSQGRGNQPQHF. The entire variable domain, with the rest obtained from reference TRBV28 and TRBJ1-5, is as follows: DVKVTQSSRYLVKRTGEKVFLECVQDMDHENMFWYRQDPGLGLRLIYFSYDVKMKEKGDIPEGYSVSREKKERFSLILESASTNQTSMYLCASRAEPSQGRGNQPQHFGDGTRLSIL.

The chain is built from TRBV28 and TRBJ1-1; D gene uncertain. There are 13 residues in the CDR3. The germline CDR1 and CDR2 sequences are MDHEN and SYDVKM. Trimming left V 10 bases short and J 1 base short, with 13 bases between. This CDR3 is CAISNGGNTEAFF. The CDR3 coding sequence is TGTGCCATTAGCAACGGAGGGAACACTGAAGCTTTCTTT. Based on the CDR3 plus reference TRBV28 and TRBJ1-1, the full variable domain is DVKVTQSSRYLVKRTGEKVFLECVQDMDHENMFWYRQDPGLGLRLIYFSYDVKMKEKGDIPEGYSVSREKKERFSLILESASTNQTSMYLCAISNGGNTEAFFGQGTRLTVV.

The DNA of the CDR3 is TGCGCCAGCAGCCAAGTCCACGGCCTGGAGCAGCCCCAGCATTTT. Protein: CASSQVHGLEQPQHF. The rearrangement joins TRBV4-3 to TRBJ1-5; D is uncertain. The germline V gene encodes CDR1 LGHNA and CDR2 YSLEER. Trimming took off 1 base at V and 7 bases at J, with 14 bases between the two ends. This CDR3 is built from 15 residues.

V usage is TRBV6-1 and J usage is TRBJ2-1; 7 nucleotides agree with TRBD2. The CDR3 contains 13 residues. V lost 4 bases, J lost 8 bases, and 5 bases stayed unmatched. From germline, CDR1 is MNHNS and CDR2 SASEGT. This CDR3 reads CASSGEGGDEQFF. The CDR3 DNA reads TGTGCCAGCAGTGGGGAGGGTGGGGATGAGCAGTTCTTC.

This clone was seen a single time. J is TRBJ2-5 and V is TRBV4-1, with 7 nucleotides matching TRBD2. The J call may be incorrect, as the DNA end agrees better with TRBJ2-7. Germline assignment: CDR1 MGHRA and CDR2 YSYEKL. This CDR3 is 15 amino acids long. CDR3 loop: CASSQEGTIDYEQYF. CDR3 coding DNA: TGCGCCAGCAGCCAAGAAGGGACTATTGACTACGAGCAGTACTTC.

V is TRBV29-1 and J is TRBJ2-7, with TRBD1 matching over 11 bases. The germline gives CDR1 SQVTM, CDR2 ANQGSEA. The CDR3 is made up of 12 amino acids. The CDR3 DNA reads as TGCGGAGTAGGACAGGGGGCGGGTGAGCAGTACTTC. It is translated as CGVGQGAGEQYF.

The chain uses TRBV27 and TRBJ2-5; no reliable D call. Germline CDR1 is MNHEY and CDR2 is SMNVEV (reference sequence). Trimming pared 5 bases from V and 5 bases from J, leaving 9 bases between. This CDR3 contains 12 residues. The CDR3 loop reads CASSISGETQYF. CDR3 nucleotides: TGTGCCAGCAGTATTTCCGGGGAGACCCAGTACTTC.

This chain uses TRBV6-1 with TRBJ2-5; D unresolved. This CDR3 is 15 amino acids long. The V gene lost 10 bases and the J gene lost 7 bases, with 25 bases spanning the gap. Germline values: CDR1 MNHNS, CDR2 SASEGT. The CDR3 is CAITEEPLSKGTQYF. As DNA, the CDR3 is TGTGCCATCACCGAGGAGCCCCTTTCCAAAGGGACCCAGTACTTC.

This clone was picked up a small number of times. The gene calls are TRBV4-2 and TRBJ2-2; 7 nucleotides match TRBD1. Germline V gives CDR1 LGHNA, CDR2 YNFKEQ. This CDR3 comprises 15 residues. After removal of 1 base from V and 6 bases from J, the junction contained 5 bases not matched to a gene. CDR3 in DNA: TGTGCCAGCAGCCAAGGACAGGGTCAGGCCGGGGAGCTGTTTTTT. It translates to CASSQGQGQAGELFF.

The chain employs TRBV19 and TRBJ1-5, with 7 bases lining up with TRBD1. Germline V gene sequence: CDR1 LNHDA, CDR2 SQIVND (reference sequence). This CDR3 is 16 amino acids long. J gave up 0 bases and V 2 bases, and 4 bases lay outside the gene matches. Here the CDR3 DNA reads TGTGCCAGTAGTATACAGGGGGGTGATAGCAATCAGCCCCAGCATTTT. It yields the protein CASSIQGGDSNQPQHF.

This chain uses TRBV15 with TRBJ2-5; TRBD2 matches at 9 bases. This CDR3 region has 16 residues. The V gene's germline CDR1 is LNHNV and CDR2 YYDKDF (reference sequence). J was trimmed by 4 bases and V by 3 bases; bases with no gene match: 9. The DNA for the CDR3 is TGTGCCACCAGCAGGGACGGGGCTAGCGGGACAGAGACCCAGTACTTC. This encodes CATSRDGASGTETQYF.

The V gene is TRBV5-1, the J gene TRBJ2-5; 8 nucleotides align to TRBD1. CDR1 is SGHRS, CDR2 YFSETQ, per germline. The CDR3 covers 15 residues. After removal of 0 bases from V and 5 bases from J, the junction contained 6 bases not matched to a gene. CDR3 amino acids: CASSLAGGGGETQYF. CDR3 sequence (DNA): TGCGCCAGCAGCTTGGCAGGGGGCGGAGGGGAGACCCAGTACTTC.

The chain links TRBV5-1 to TRBJ1-5, with 8 bases lining up with TRBD1. The CDR3 covers 15 residues. The germline V gene encodes CDR1 SGHRS and CDR2 YFSETQ. V dropped 4 bases and J dropped 6; count of bases not matched to a gene: 9. CDR3 sequence (DNA): TGCGCCAGCAGCCCCCAGGGGGCGAGAGGTCAGCCCCAGCATTTT. Protein sequence: CASSPQGARGQPQHF.

In the case of this clone: At one boundary the junction diverges from the germline segment, which might be a read error. The chain has TRBV7-9 and TRBJ1-1; D is uncertain. The CDR3 extends over 12 amino acids. Germline V lookup: CDR1 SEHNR, CDR2 FQNEAQ (reference sequence). CDR3 DNA: TGTGCTAGCAGCTTGGGGAGGACTGAAGCTTTCTTT. Protein sequence: CASSLGRTEAFF. Drawing the rest from reference TRBV7-9 and TRBJ1-1, the complete variable domain is DTGVSQNPRHKITKRGQNVTFRCDPISEHNRLYWYRQTLGQGPEFLTYFQNEAQLEKSRLLSDRFSAERPKGSFSTLEIQRTEQGDSAMYLCASSLGRTEAFFGQGTRLTVV.

This clone was found a few times. V is TRBV30 and J is TRBJ2-3, with TRBD1 matching 8 bases. Trimming cost V 2 bases and J 2 bases; bases outside gene matches: 6. From germline, CDR1 is GTSNPN and CDR2 SVGIG (reference sequence). This CDR3 is built from 15 residues. The CDR3: CAWSRQGAPTDTQYF. CDR3 bases: TGTGCCTGGAGTCGGCAGGGGGCCCCCACAGATACGCAGTATTTT.

A few counts support this clone. The chain carries TRBV28 and TRBJ1-5; D may be TRBD1 (5 bases). Germline CDR1 is MDHEN and CDR2 is SYDVKM. Trimming pared 7 bases from V and 5 bases from J, leaving 18 bases between. The CDR3 totals 15 residues. CDR3 coding DNA: TGTGCCAGCATTGGGGGGAGGGGAAGGGATCAGCCCCAGCATTTT. This codes for CASIGGRGRDQPQHF.

The V and J genes are TRBV7-2 and TRBJ2-7; possibly TRBD1 for D (5 bases). The V end was cut by 1 base, the J end by 3 bases, with 10 bases between. This CDR3 comprises 14 residues. Germline V lookup: CDR1 SGHTA, CDR2 FQGNSA. CDR3 sequence reads: CASSLVARVYEQYF. The CDR3 nucleotides are TGTGCCAGCAGCTTAGTTGCCAGGGTCTACGAGCAGTACTTC.